This T cell receptor beta chain stems from a study of blood T cell repertoires in COVID-19. Study context: T cells, B-cell-depleted T cells, or PBMCs provided the cDNA or gDNA that served as material.

Per the original data handling: Amplification of reference gene primers provided the estimated nucleated cell counts. This table comes from immunoSEQ multiplex PCR, and its TCRdb copy is limited to in-frame clones, with some not included. V and J calls and clone size follow that table, whereas D and trimming were derived from the DNA. The data hold 90,000 to 130,000 clones, with over 80% observed a single time. A single count supports this clone. Germline V CDR1 and CDR2: SGDLS, YYNGEE. The length of the CDR3 is 16 residues. Losses at the gene ends were 6 bases for V and 0 bases for J; bases not matched to a gene: 8.

Sequencing used peripheral blood. The chain links TRBV9 to TRBJ2-3, with 9 bases that match TRBD2. The source is a woman between 70 and 85 years old with acute or convalescent COVID-19. This CDR3 reads CASTSRLAASTDTQYF. The DNA of the CDR3 is TGTGCCAGCACCAGCCGACTAGCGGCTAGCACAGATACGCAGTATTTT.